This T cell receptor beta chain comes out of a study of blood T cell repertoires in COVID-19. Study background: The United States, Italy and Spain were the sources of the acute and convalescent COVID-19 samples. The analysed material was cDNA or gDNA that came from T cells, B-cell-depleted T cells, or PBMCs.

This clone was seen only once. Authors' analysis steps: Reference gene primer amplification in the assay estimated nucleated cell counts. Produced via immunoSEQ multiplex PCR; TCRdb's table is partial and in-frame only. The V and J calls and clone size come from that table; D and trimming were worked out from the DNA. The repertoire holds 15,000 to 20,000 clones, around four fifths seen once, with around a fifth in the top ten. The CDR3 extends over 14 amino acids. Germline V gene lookup returns CDR1 MNHEY and CDR2 SMNVEV (reference sequence). V lost 1 base, J lost 5 bases, and 11 bases lay in between.

This receptor was taken from a man between 60 and 75 years old with active or convalescent COVID-19. Input material: peripheral blood. The chain links TRBV27 to TRBJ2-5; TRBD2 is a possible D gene (6 bases). The CDR3, as DNA: TGTGCCAGCAGTTTATTGGTTGGGGGGGAGACCCAGTACTTC. This codes for CASSLLVGGETQYF.